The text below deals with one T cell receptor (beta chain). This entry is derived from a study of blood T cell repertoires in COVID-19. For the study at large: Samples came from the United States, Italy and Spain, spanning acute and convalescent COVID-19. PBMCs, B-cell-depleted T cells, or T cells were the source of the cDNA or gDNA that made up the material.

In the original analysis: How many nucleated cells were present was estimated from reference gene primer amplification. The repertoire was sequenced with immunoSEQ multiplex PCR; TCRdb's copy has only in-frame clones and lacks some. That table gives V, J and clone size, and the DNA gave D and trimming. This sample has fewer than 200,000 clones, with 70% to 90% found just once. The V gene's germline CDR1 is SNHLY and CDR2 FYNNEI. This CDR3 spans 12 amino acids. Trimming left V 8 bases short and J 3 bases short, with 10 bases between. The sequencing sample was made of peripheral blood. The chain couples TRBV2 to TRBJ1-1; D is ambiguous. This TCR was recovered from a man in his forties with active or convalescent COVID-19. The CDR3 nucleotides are TGTGCCAGCCTAATACAGTACACTGAAGCTTTCTTT. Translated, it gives CASLIQYTEAFF.